This T cell receptor (beta chain) was sequenced during a study of T-cell memory formation after mild COVID-19. Study as a whole: TCR clusters mostly belonged to single donors.

Employing constant-segment primers, 5'RACE generated TCR alpha and TCR beta cDNA libraries bearing sample barcodes and UMIs. MiXCR was run by TCRdb on the 5' RACE reads, yielding one entry per CDR3 protein. The data contain about 340,000 distinct CDR3 sequences, around a sixth of them seen just once; the ten biggest clones take up about 20%. Study-wide results and limits: Contracting CD4+ clones sat mainly in CM and EM; CD8+ in EMRA. CD4+ bias marked clones expanding day 15 to 37, unlike balanced contracting clones.

Germline V CDR1 and CDR2: MNHEY, SVGAGI. The CDR3 runs to 17 residues. V trimming: 2 bases; J trimming: 6 bases; junction bases outside the gene matches: 10. This clonotype has just a few counts. The antigen remains undetermined. The gene calls are TRBV6-5 and TRBJ2-2, with 9 nucleotides matching TRBD1. Sequences were obtained from PBMCs or a T cell subset sorted from them (not recorded which). The TCR was taken from a young man who had mild COVID-19 (a few samples of this study predate the infection). Cell type and time point are not known. CDR3 nucleotide sequence: TGTGCCAGCAGTTACGGGGCGGGACAGGGCTGGGCCGGGGAGCTGTTTTTT. Translation: CASSYGAGQGWAGELFF.